This TCR beta chain stems from a study of human T cells and chemical hapten exposure. Findings and caveats of the study: Alopecia affected the donors, so their immune response may differ from healthy people's. The number of TCRs above 1 in 1000 frequency did not change after DPC sensitization. Expanded TCR counts at PT1 went up together with patch test score, a positive correlation.

This CDR3 is 16 amino acids long. Trimming shortened V by 4 bases and J by 5 bases, and 18 bases separated the two germline ends. In germline, CDR1 is SGHVS, CDR2 FQNEAQ. This clonotype occurred many times. The antigen remains unidentified. The time point here: pre-sensitization, week 0. Treatment in this sample: therapeutic diphenylcyclopropenone sensitization with weekly scalp DPC. Library construction involved attaching unique molecular identifiers to individual cDNA molecules, which allowed quantitative, reproducible TCR counting. TCRdb called the RACE reads again in MiXCR, with one record for every CDR3 protein. Here the sample spans about 89,000 distinct CDR3 sequences, 10% to 11% being singletons.

The rearrangement uses TRBV7-8 and TRBJ2-1; perhaps TRBD2 as D (7 bases). The sequence came from a woman aged 60-70 years with alopecia areata. Some clones in this sample may be carry-over from other donors' samples. The sample consisted of whole blood, taken in connection with sensitization to the hapten diphenylcyclopropenone (DPC). The CDR3 DNA is TGTGCCAGCAGCTCCTATCTTGGGGGGGGCCACAATGAGCAGTTCTTC. Its translation is CASSSYLGGGHNEQFF.